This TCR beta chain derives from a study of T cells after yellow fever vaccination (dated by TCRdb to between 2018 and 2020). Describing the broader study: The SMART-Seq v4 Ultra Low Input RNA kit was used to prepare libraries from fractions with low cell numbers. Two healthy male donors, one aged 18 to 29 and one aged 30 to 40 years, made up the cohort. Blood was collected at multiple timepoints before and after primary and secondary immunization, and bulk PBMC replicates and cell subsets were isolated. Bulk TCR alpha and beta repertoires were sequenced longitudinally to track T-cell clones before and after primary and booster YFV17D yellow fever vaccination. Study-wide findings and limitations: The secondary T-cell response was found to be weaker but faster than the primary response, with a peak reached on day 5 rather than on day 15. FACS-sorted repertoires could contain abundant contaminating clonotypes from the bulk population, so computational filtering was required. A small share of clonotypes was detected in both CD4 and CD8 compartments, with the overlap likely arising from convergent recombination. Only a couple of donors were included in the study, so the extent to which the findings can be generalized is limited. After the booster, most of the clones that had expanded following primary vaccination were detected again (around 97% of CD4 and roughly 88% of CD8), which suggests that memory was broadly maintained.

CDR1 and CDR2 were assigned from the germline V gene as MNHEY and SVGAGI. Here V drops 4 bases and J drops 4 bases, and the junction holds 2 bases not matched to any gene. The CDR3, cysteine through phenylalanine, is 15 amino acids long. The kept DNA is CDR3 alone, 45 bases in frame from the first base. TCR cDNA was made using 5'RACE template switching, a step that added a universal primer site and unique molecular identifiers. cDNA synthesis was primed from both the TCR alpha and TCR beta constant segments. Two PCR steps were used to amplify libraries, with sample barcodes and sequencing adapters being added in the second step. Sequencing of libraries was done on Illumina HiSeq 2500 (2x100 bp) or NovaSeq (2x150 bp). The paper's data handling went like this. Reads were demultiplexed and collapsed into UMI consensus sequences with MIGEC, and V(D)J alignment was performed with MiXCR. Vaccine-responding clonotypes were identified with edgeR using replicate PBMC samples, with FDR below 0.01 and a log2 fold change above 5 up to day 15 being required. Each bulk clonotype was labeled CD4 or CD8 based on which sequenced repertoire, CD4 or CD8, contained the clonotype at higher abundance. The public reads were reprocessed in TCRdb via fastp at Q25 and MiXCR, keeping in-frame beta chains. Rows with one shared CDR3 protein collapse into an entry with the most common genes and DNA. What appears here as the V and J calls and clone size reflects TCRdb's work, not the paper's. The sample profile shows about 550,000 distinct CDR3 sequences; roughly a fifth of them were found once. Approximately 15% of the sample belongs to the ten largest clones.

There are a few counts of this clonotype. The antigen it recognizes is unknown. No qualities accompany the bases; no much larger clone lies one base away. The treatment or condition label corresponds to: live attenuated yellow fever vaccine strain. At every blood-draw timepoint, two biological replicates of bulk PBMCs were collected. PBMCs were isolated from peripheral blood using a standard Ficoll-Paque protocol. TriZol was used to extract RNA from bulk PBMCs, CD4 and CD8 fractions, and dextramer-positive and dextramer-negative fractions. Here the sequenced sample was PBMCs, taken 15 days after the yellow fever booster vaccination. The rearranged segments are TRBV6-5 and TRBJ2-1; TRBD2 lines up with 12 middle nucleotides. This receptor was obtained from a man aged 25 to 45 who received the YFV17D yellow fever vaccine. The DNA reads TGTGCCAGCAGTTTCGGGACTAGCGGGTACAATGAGCAGTTCTTC. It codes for CASSFGTSGYNEQFF.